Presented here are 5 T cell receptor beta chains from one specimen sequenced in a study of blood T cells in healthy people across ages. Primers used in a second PCR of roughly 6 to 11 cycles were a sample-barcoded 5' primer and a J-beta primer mix. TCRdb re-derived calls from the 5' RACE reads in MiXCR, one entry per CDR3 protein. The sample has some 730,000 distinct CDR3 sequences; about a fifth are singletons. Sequencing input: blood. The source of these receptors is a man in his 70s in good health.

This clonotype was recorded a few times. The chain employs TRBV7-3 and TRBJ2-1; 13 bases line up with TRBD2. Germline V lookup: CDR1 SGHTA, CDR2 FQGTGA. The V segment lost 3 bases and the J segment 6 bases; nucleotides outside the gene matches: 8. This CDR3 comprises 17 residues. The CDR3 sequence: CASSFRTSGSGFNEQFF. For the CDR3, the DNA is TGTGCCAGCAGCTTCCGGACTAGCGGGAGTGGTTTCAATGAGCAGTTCTTC.

Concerning this clonotype itself: Relative to the germline gene, one junction end is altered; a read error may explain this. CDR3 in amino acids: CASSLVPGGSEKLFF. CDR3 bases: TGTGCCAGCAGCCTGGTGCCGGGGGGAAGTGAAAAATTGTTTTTT. The V call is TRBV12-3 or TRBV12-4, the J call TRBJ1-4, with D tentatively TRBD1 (5 bases). The CDR3 is 15 residues long.

This clonotype was seen a few times. The chain carries TRBV12-3 or TRBV12-4 and TRBJ1-1; 8 bases align to TRBD1. The V gene end was trimmed by 4 bases and the J gene end by 1 base; junction bases not matched to a gene: 8. The CDR3 runs to 16 residues. The CDR3 protein is CASSSPRQGTNTEAFF. The CDR3 bases are TGTGCCAGCAGTTCCCCTAGACAGGGGACGAACACTGAAGCTTTCTTT.

The chain links TRBV20-1 to TRBJ2-3; 11 nucleotides match TRBD2. Trimming took 4 bases from V and 1 from J; bases not matched to a gene: 1. The length of the CDR3 is 14 residues. CDR1 DFQATT and CDR2 SNEGSKA come from the germline V gene (reference sequence). The CDR3 DNA reads as TGCAGTGCTATTAGCGGGGGGGGCACAGATACGCAGTATTTT. Translated, it gives CSAISGGGTDTQYF.

The V and J genes are TRBV6-2 or TRBV6-3 and TRBJ2-1; 11 bases are shared with TRBD1. TRBJ2-7 matches the DNA end more closely, so the J call is doubtful. Germline CDR1 reads MNHEY; CDR2 reads SVGEGT. CDR3 size: 15 residues. The CDR3 bases are TGTGCCAGCAGTGTCGGACAGGGGGCGACCTACGAGCAGTACTTC. Protein product: CASSVGQGATYEQYF.